The clone carrying this T cell receptor (beta chain) showed up many times. Its target is unknown. Template switching supplied a universal primer site; unique molecular identifiers were carried on the cDNA. MiXCR, run by TCRdb on the 5' RACE reads, gives a single entry per CDR3 protein. The sample contains hundreds of thousands of distinct CDR3 sequences, roughly 6% of which appear only once. This entry comes from a study of identical twins. Findings of the study overall: Interpretation of the results relied on cross-sectional statistical analysis and not on following the same donors. Zero-insertion analyses might be partly confounded by invariant T cells like MAIT and iNKT. Memory repertoires lacked the insertion deficit that abundant cord blood beta clonotypes showed.

V lost 1 base to trimming and J lost 9 bases; unmatched junction nucleotides: 7. This CDR3 is 14 amino acids long. CDR1 is SGHDT and CDR2 is YYEEEE in the germline V gene. The sequence came from a man in his late teens or twenties in good health. J is TRBJ1-5 and V is TRBV5-6, with TRBD1 matching 7 bases. The sample was naive T cells sorted from blood. CDR3 in DNA: TGTGCCAGCAGCTTGCGGGACAGCTTTTCGCCCCAGCATTTT. The encoded protein is CASSLRDSFSPQHF. The whole variable domain, remainder taken from reference TRBV5-6 and TRBJ1-5, is DAGVTQSPTHLIKTRGQQVTLRCSPKSGHDTVSWYQQALGQGPQFIFQYYEEEERQRGNFPDRFSGHQFPNYSSELNVNALLLGDSALYLCASSLRDSFSPQHFGDGTRLSIL.